These 11 T cell receptor beta chains originate from one sample sequenced in a study of monozygotic twins with cystic fibrosis. Here immunoSEQ multiplex PCR was the method, and the copy in TCRdb shows in-frame clones only, minus some. The table shows tens of thousands of clones, with 84% occurring only once. Sample: blood. All receptors derive from a girl aged 2 to 9 with cystic fibrosis.

The chain employs TRBV5-6 and TRBJ1-2; 8 positions agree with TRBD1. Germline CDR1 is SGHDT and CDR2 is YYEEEE. There are 12 residues in the CDR3. CDR3 in DNA: TGTGCAACCGGGACAGGCAACTATGGCTACACCTTC. Translating gives CATGTGNYGYTF. Together with reference TRBV5-6 and TRBJ1-2, the CDR3 gives the full variable domain: DAGVTQSPTHLIKTRGQQVTLRCSPKSGHDTVSWYQQALGQGPQFIFQYYEEEERQRGNFPDRFSGHQFPNYSSELNVNALLLGDSALYLCATGTGNYGYTFGSGTRLTVV.

V is TRBV7-8 and J is TRBJ2-7; D is possibly TRBD1 (5 bases). The germline V and J ends were trimmed by 5 bases and 1 base, with 12 bases remaining between them. Germline values: CDR1 SGHVS, CDR2 FQNEAQ. The CDR3 contains 14 residues. The CDR3 here is CASSKDSFSYEQYF. CDR3 coding DNA: TGTGCCAGCAGCAAAGACAGCTTTTCCTACGAGCAGTACTTC.

This chain uses TRBV9 with TRBJ1-4, with TRBD1 identical over 9 bases. The V segment lost 2 bases and the J segment 7 bases; nucleotides outside the gene matches: 3. This CDR3 spans 14 amino acids. Germline V CDR1 and CDR2: SGDLS, YYNGEE. CDR3: CASSVGDRVEKLFF. The CDR3 coding sequence is TGTGCCAGCAGCGTCGGGGACAGGGTTGAAAAACTGTTTTTT.

The chain carries TRBV10-3 and TRBJ2-2; D is undetermined. Trimming took 3 bases from V and 1 from J, leaving 3 bases between them. The CDR3 contains 13 residues. Germline loops: CDR1 ENHRY, CDR2 SYGVKD. CDR3 region: CAISDRNTGELFF. The CDR3 DNA reads TGTGCCATCAGTGACCGGAACACCGGGGAGCTGTTTTTT.

This chain uses TRBV4-3 with TRBJ1-3; tentatively, D is TRBD1 (6 bases). V was trimmed by 1 base and J by 0 bases, leaving 16 bases between them. The CDR3 runs to 18 residues. Germline CDR1 is LGHNA and CDR2 is YSLEER. Here the CDR3 reads CASSQAGGQINSGNTIYF. The DNA for the CDR3 is TGCGCCAGCAGCCAAGCTGGAGGACAGATAAACTCTGGAAACACCATATATTTT.

The chain has TRBV30 and TRBJ1-3; TRBD1 matches 9 bases. The length of the CDR3 is 14 residues. Germline CDR1 is GTSNPN and CDR2 is SVGIG (reference sequence). The V and J ends lost 3 bases and 1 base, in that order; junction bases with no gene match: 1. The CDR3 region has the DNA TGTGCCTGGAGGGGACAGGGTTCTGGAAACACCATATATTTT. It encodes CAWRGQGSGNTIYF.

The chain joins TRBV6-1 to TRBJ2-1; D is perhaps TRBD2 (6 bases). The CDR3 sequence is 11 residues long. In germline, CDR1 is MNHNS, CDR2 SASEGT. The germline V and J ends were trimmed by 4 bases and 14 bases, with 12 bases remaining between them. Written as DNA, the CDR3 is TGTGCCAGCAGTGGGGGCAGGAGGGAGTTCTTC. Protein product: CASSGGRREFF.

The chain carries TRBV9 and TRBJ2-2; 7 bases are a match to TRBD1. The CDR3 is 15 residues long. Per germline, CDR1 SGDLS and CDR2 YYNGEE. Trimming at V came to 0 bases and at J to 6 bases, leaving 5 bases not matched to a gene. CDR3 coding DNA: TGTGCCAGCAGCGTAGGTCACAGGGGAGCCGGGGAGCTGTTTTTT. Its translation: CASSVGHRGAGELFF.

The V and J genes are TRBV6-5 and TRBJ2-7; the D gene could be TRBD1 or TRBD2 (5 bases each). The CDR3 has 16 residues. Germline V lookup: CDR1 MNHEY, CDR2 SVGAGI. Trimming shortened V by 0 bases and J by 2 bases, and 14 bases separated the two germline ends. CDR3 DNA sequence: TGTGCCAGCAGTTACTCTATCGAGCGGACACCCTACGAGCAGTACTTC. It is translated as CASSYSIERTPYEQYF.

This clone was counted between two and nine times. The chain has TRBV7-3 and TRBJ2-2; 7 nucleotides agree with TRBD2. This CDR3 has 16 residues. Germline CDR1 and CDR2: SGHTA and FQGTGA. The junction had 9 bases not matched to a gene; V was cut back by 3 bases and J by 5 bases. For the CDR3, the DNA is TGTGCCAGCAGCTTTCCAGCGGGAAGGAGGACCGGGGAGCTGTTTTTT. It specifies CASSFPAGRRTGELFF. Looking up the rest from reference TRBV7-3 and TRBJ2-2 gives the full variable domain: GAGVSQTPSNKVTEKGKYVELRCDPISGHTALYWYRQSLGQGPEFLIYFQGTGAADDSGLPNDRFFAVRPEGSVSTLKIQRTERGDSAVYLCASSFPAGRRTGELFFGEGSRLTVL.

J is TRBJ1-1 and V is TRBV5-6; D remains ambiguous. V dropped 1 base and J dropped 9 bases, with 19 bases sitting between them. Per the germline V gene, CDR1 is SGHDT and CDR2 is YYEEEE. CDR3 length: 15 amino acids. In DNA form, the CDR3 reads TGTGCCAGCAGCTTGCCTACGGGAGTCGGTCGTCAAGCTTTCTTT. This encodes CASSLPTGVGRQAFF.